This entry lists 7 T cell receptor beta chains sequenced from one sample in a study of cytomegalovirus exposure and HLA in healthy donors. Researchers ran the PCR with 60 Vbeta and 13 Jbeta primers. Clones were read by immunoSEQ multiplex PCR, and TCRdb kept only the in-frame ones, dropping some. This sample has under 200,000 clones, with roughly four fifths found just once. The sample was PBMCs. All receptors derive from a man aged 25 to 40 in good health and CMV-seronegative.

The CDR3: CASSLWVGQQISSYNEQFF. The CDR3 DNA sequence: TGTGCCAGCAGTTTATGGGTTGGGCAACAAATCAGCTCCTACAATGAGCAGTTCTTC. The chain employs TRBV27 and TRBJ2-1; no definite D call. Germline V CDR1 and CDR2: MNHEY, SMNVEV (reference sequence). Between the trimmed V and J ends, which lost 1 base and 0 bases, there was a span of 19 bases. The CDR3 sequence is 19 residues long.

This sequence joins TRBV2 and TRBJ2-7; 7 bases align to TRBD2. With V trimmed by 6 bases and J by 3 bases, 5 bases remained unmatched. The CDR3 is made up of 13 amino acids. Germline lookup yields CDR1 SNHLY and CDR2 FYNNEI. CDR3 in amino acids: CASRAAGDYEQYF. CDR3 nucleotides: TGTGCCAGCAGGGCGGCGGGGGACTACGAGCAGTACTTC. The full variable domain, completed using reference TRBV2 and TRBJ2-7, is EPEVTQTPSHQVTQMGQEVILRCVPISNHLYFYWYRQILGQKVEFLVSFYNNEISEKSEIFDDQFSVERPDGSNFTLKIRSTKLEDSAMYFCASRAAGDYEQYFGPGTRLTVT.

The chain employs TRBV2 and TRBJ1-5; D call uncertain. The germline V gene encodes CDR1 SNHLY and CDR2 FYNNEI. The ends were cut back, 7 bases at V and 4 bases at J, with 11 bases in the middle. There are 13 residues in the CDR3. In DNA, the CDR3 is TGTGCCAGCATAGATGTGGAGAATCAGCCCCAGCATTTT. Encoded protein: CASIDVENQPQHF.

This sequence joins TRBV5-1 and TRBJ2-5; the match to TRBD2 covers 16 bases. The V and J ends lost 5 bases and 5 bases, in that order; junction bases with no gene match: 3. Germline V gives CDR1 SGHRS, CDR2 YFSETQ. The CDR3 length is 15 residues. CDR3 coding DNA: TGCGCCAGCAGTTCGGGACTAGCGGGGGGGGAGACCCAGTACTTC. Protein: CASSSGLAGGETQYF.

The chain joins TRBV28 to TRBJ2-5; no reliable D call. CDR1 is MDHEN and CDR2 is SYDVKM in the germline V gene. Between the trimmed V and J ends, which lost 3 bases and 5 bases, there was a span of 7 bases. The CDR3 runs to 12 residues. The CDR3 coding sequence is TGTGCCAGCAGTTTGGTGAGGGAGACCCAGTACTTC. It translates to CASSLVRETQYF. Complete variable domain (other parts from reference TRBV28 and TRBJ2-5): DVKVTQSSRYLVKRTGEKVFLECVQDMDHENMFWYRQDPGLGLRLIYFSYDVKMKEKGDIPEGYSVSREKKERFSLILESASTNQTSMYLCASSLVRETQYFGPGTRLLVL.

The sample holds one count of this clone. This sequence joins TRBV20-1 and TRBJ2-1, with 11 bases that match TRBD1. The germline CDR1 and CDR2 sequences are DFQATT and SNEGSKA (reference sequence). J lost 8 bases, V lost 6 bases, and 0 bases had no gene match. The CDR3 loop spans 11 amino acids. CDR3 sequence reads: CSADRGHEQFF. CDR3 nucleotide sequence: TGCAGTGCGGACAGGGGGCATGAGCAGTTCTTC.

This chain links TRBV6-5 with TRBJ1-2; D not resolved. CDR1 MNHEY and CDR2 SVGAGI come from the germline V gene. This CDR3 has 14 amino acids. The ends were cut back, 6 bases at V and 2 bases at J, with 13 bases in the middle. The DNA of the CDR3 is TGTGCCAGCAGAGGCCGGGGTAACAACTATGGCTACACCTTC. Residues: CASRGRGNNYGYTF.